These T cell receptor beta chains were read from a single sample in a study of long-term antiretroviral therapy in people with HIV. Only in-frame clones appear in the TCRdb table, and some are missing; sequencing was by immunoSEQ multiplex PCR. This sample has tens of thousands of clones, with over 85% found just once. The material was unsorted PBMCs, obtained 7.6 years after starting antiretroviral therapy. The receptors here all came from a woman aged 40 to 50 with HIV. Both conserved end residues are part of each CDR3. D genes are given only for firm matches. Not every row has a clone size; where given, it reads once, few, many or a size class.

TRBV5-1	TRBD1	.	TRBJ1-2	TGCGCCAGCAGCCCCCGACAGGGGGCGGAAGGCTACACCTTC	CASSPRQGAEGYTF
TRBV13	TRBD2	.	TRBJ2-3	TGTGCCAGCAGCTTAGCGGGGGGGCCCACAGATACGCAGTATTTT	CASSLAGGPTDTQYF
TRBV14	.	.	TRBJ2-7	TGTGCCAGCAGCCAAGAGGGACGGAATTACTACGAGCAGTACTTC	CASSQEGRNYYEQYF
TRBV30	.	.	TRBJ2-7	TGTGCCTGGAGTGTCTCGGGGGTCTGGGGCGAGCAGTACTTC	CAWSVSGVWGEQYF
TRBV29-1	.	.	TRBJ2-7	TGCAGTGTAACAGGTATAGGTCTCGACGAGCAGTACTTC	CSVTGIGLDEQYF
TRBV2	.	once	TRBJ1-5	TGTGCCAGCAGTGAACTAAGGGGCAGCAATCAGCCCCAGCATTTT	CASSELRGSNQPQHF
TRBV6-4	.	few	TRBJ1-1	TGTGCCAGCAGTGACTCGGACAGCGGGAACACTGAAGCTTTCTTT	CASSDSDSGNTEAFF
TRBV9	TRBD1	once	TRBJ2-5	TGTGCCAGCGGGTCGCGACAGGGTAAAGAGACCCAGTACTTC	CASGSRQGKETQYF
TRBV6-5	TRBD1	.	TRBJ2-7	TGTGCCAGCAGGACAGGGGCGACCTACGAGCAGTACTTC	CASRTGATYEQYF
TRBV5-1	TRBD2	.	TRBJ2-3	TGCGCCAGCAGCTTACCCGGGACTAGCGGACGGCCAGATACGCAGTATTTT	CASSLPGTSGRPDTQYF
TRBV20-1	.	once	TRBJ1-1	TGCAGTGCTCCCCAGGAAAATGAAGCTTTCTTT	CSAPQENEAFF
TRBV7-7	.	.	TRBJ2-5	TGTGCCAGCAGCTTAGGGTCGGACAGCCAAGAGACCCAGTACTTC	CASSLGSDSQETQYF
TRBV18	.	.	TRBJ1-1	TGTGCCAGCTCAAACACGGCTGAAGCTTTCTTT	CASSNTAEAFF
TRBV5-1	TRBD1	once	TRBJ1-1	TGCGCCAGCAGCTTGGGGGACAGGAACACTGAAGCTTTCTTT	CASSLGDRNTEAFF
TRBV2	TRBD1	few	TRBJ1-5	TGTGCCAGCATGGGGACAGGGGGCTGGCAGCCCCAGCATTTT	CASMGTGGWQPQHF
TRBV18	.	.	TRBJ2-1	TGTGCCAGCTCACCACCGGGAACACGGATTTACAATGAGCAGTTCTTC	CASSPPGTRIYNEQFF
TRBV30	.	.	TRBJ2-5	TGTGCCTGGAGTGTGGCCCAAGAGACCCAGTACTTC	CAWSVAQETQYF
TRBV10-3	.	.	TRBJ2-2	TGTGCCATCAGTGCACTAGGCGGCACCGGGGAGCTGTTTTTT	CAISALGGTGELFF
TRBV7-6	.	.	TRBJ1-5	TGTGCCAGCAGCCCCCGGGAGGGAGGTCAGCCCCAGCATTTT	CASSPREGGQPQHF
TRBV9	.	.	TRBJ2-5	TGTGCCAGCAGCGTAGCCTTCCCCGGGGGAATACAAGAGACCCAGTACTTC	CASSVAFPGGIQETQYF
TRBV19	.	.	TRBJ1-1	TGTGCCAGTAAGGCGGAATACACTGAAGCTTTCTTT	CASKAEYTEAFF
TRBV2	.	.	TRBJ1-5	TGTGCCAGCAGTGAGGGCAGCAATAGCAATCAGCCCCAGCATTTT	CASSEGSNSNQPQHF
TRBV5-8	.	.	TRBJ2-7	TGTGCCAGCAGCTTGAGACCCGACTACGAGCAGTACTTC	CASSLRPDYEQYF
TRBV6-5	TRBD1	.	TRBJ1-2	TGTGCCAGCAGGACCACAGGGGGCGGTGGCTACACCTTC	CASRTTGGGGYTF
TRBV19	TRBD1	once	TRBJ1-5	TGTGCCAGTAGTATAGATCAGGGGGCCGCTCAGCCCCAGCATTTT	CASSIDQGAAQPQHF
TRBV6-5	.	once	TRBJ2-3	TGTGCCAGCAGTTCAGGGGGGGTGGGAGGCACAGATACGCAGTATTTT	CASSSGGVGGTDTQYF
TRBV18	.	once	TRBJ1-1	TGTGCCAGCTCACCCCAGACGAACACTGAAGCTTTCTTT	CASSPQTNTEAFF
TRBV4-1	.	.	TRBJ1-4	TGCGCCAGCAACCCCAGTTTAGGTGAAAAACTGTTTTTT	CASNPSLGEKLFF
TRBV4-3	.	.	TRBJ1-3	TGCGCCAGCAGTTGGGCAGGAGCCACCTCTGGAAACACCATATATTTT	CASSWAGATSGNTIYF
TRBV6-1	TRBD1	.	TRBJ2-5	TGTGCCAGCAGTGAAGTGGGGACAGGGGTCCGGGGAAGAGGCGGAGAGACCCAGTACTTC	CASSEVGTGVRGRGGETQYF
TRBV7-9	.	.	TRBJ1-2	TGTGCCAGCTTGGTGGCAGGGGACGACTATGGCTACACCTTC	CASLVAGDDYGYTF
TRBV5-6	TRBD1	.	TRBJ1-2	TGTGCCAGCAGCTACAGGGGCGTGTACTATGGCTACACCTTC	CASSYRGVYYGYTF
TRBV6-4	TRBD1	.	TRBJ2-2	TGTGCCAGCAGAACGGACAGGGCGGGCGGGGAGCTGTTTTTT	CASRTDRAGGELFF
TRBV7-2	.	.	TRBJ1-1	TGTGCCAGCAGCTTAGACAGGTTTAATTTGGCTTTCTTT	CASSLDRFNLAFF
TRBV18	.	.	TRBJ2-7	TGTGCCAGCTCCGCCGCAGCGACTCGCGAGCAGTACTTC	CASSAAATREQYF
TRBV6-1	TRBD1	.	TRBJ1-3	TGTGCCAGCCGCGACAGGGCCTACTCTGGAAACACCATATATTTT	CASRDRAYSGNTIYF
TRBV30	TRBD1	.	TRBJ1-5	TGTGCCTGGAGCAAACCTGACAGGGCTCAGCCCCAGCATTTT	CAWSKPDRAQPQHF
TRBV18	.	.	TRBJ2-7	TGTGCCAGCTCACCCAGGCCAGGTCAGACTGACTCCTACGAGCAGTACTTC	CASSPRPGQTDSYEQYF
TRBV5-4	.	few	TRBJ2-2	TGCGCCAGCAGCCGCGGACGGGGACAAGACACCGGGGAGCTGTTTTTT	CASSRGRGQDTGELFF
TRBV7-6	.	.	TRBJ2-5	TGTGCCAGCAGCTTAGCTTTTCGAAGGGGGGGGGCCCAAGAGACCCAGTACTTC	CASSLAFRRGGAQETQYF
TRBV28	TRBD1	.	TRBJ2-1	TGTGCCAGCAGTTCCTCCCCGGGACAGGGAAAAAATGAGCAGTTCTTC	CASSSSPGQGKNEQFF
TRBV4-3	TRBD2	.	TRBJ2-3	TGCGCCAGCAGCCAGTCCACGGGGGGAAGAACAGATACGCAGTATTTT	CASSQSTGGRTDTQYF
TRBV29-1	TRBD2	.	TRBJ2-3	TGCAGCGTTGCCCGCGGGGGAAGCACAGATACGCAGTATTTT	CSVARGGSTDTQYF
TRBV2	TRBD2	once	TRBJ2-3	TGTGCCAGCAGTGACCAACTAGCGGGGCCCACTGATACGCAGTATTTT	CASSDQLAGPTDTQYF
TRBV19	TRBD1	.	TRBJ1-2	TGTGCCAGTAGTCCAAACAGGGGGCCTTCCTCTAACTATGGCTACACCTTC	CASSPNRGPSSNYGYTF
TRBV11-2	.	.	TRBJ2-7	TGTGCCAGCAGCTTAGACTACGAGCAGTACTTC	CASSLDYEQYF
TRBV5-1	TRBD1	.	TRBJ1-1	TGCGCCAGCAGCGCGGACAGGGGGGACACTGAAGCTTTCTTT	CASSADRGDTEAFF
TRBV9	.	.	TRBJ2-7	TGTGCCAGCAGCGTAAAAGGGGTAAGGACCTACGAGCAGTACTTC	CASSVKGVRTYEQYF
TRBV10-3	.	.	TRBJ1-1	TGTGCCATCAGACAGGGCCCTGAAGCTTTCTTT	CAIRQGPEAFF
TRBV4-1	.	.	TRBJ1-4	TGCGCCAGCAGCCACATACAGGGTCGGGGTGAAAAACTGTTTTTT	CASSHIQGRGEKLFF
TRBV29-1	.	.	TRBJ1-1	TGCAGCGCCCGGAAGAGGGCGAACGACGGTGAAGCTTTCTTT	CSARKRANDGEAFF
TRBV6-5	.	.	TRBJ2-7	TGTGCCAGCAGTTACTCGGGGCAGGGGGGGCACGAGCAGTACTTC	CASSYSGQGGHEQYF